Presented here are 8 T cell receptor beta chains from one specimen sequenced in a study of blood T cell repertoires in COVID-19. Sequencing used immunoSEQ multiplex PCR; TCRdb keeps in-frame clones, though not all of them. The repertoire holds some 47,000 clones, with about 91% as singletons. The sequenced material came from peripheral blood. These receptor sequences come from a man in his 60s with active COVID-19.

The chain links TRBV5-1 to TRBJ2-7; 11 bases match TRBD2. The CDR3 sequence is 16 residues long. Germline V lookup: CDR1 SGHRS, CDR2 YFSETQ. Trimming cost V 3 bases and J 3 bases; bases outside gene matches: 8. CDR3 amino acids: CASSYRTGLAGYEQYF. The CDR3 coding sequence is TGCGCCAGCAGCTATCGGACAGGACTAGCGGGCTACGAGCAGTACTTC. The full variable domain, rest sourced from reference TRBV5-1 and TRBJ2-7, is KAGVTQTPRYLIKTRGQQVTLSCSPISGHRSVSWYQQTPGQGLQFLFEYFSETQRNKGNFPGRFSGRQFSNSRSEMNVSTLELGDSALYLCASSYRTGLAGYEQYFGPGTRLTVT.

This clone was found once. The chain is built from TRBV6-5 and TRBJ1-1; possible D gene TRBD1, 5 bases. This CDR3 is built from 15 residues. The V end was cut by 0 bases, the J end by 1 base, with 9 bases between. Germline V gene sequence: CDR1 MNHEY, CDR2 SVGAGI. DNA of the CDR3: TGTGCCAGCAGTTACTCGGGACTCCAGAACACTGAAGCTTTCTTT. Residues: CASSYSGLQNTEAFF.

The CDR3 here is CASSSGRGVGQPQHF. In DNA form, the CDR3 reads TGTGCCAGCAGTTCCGGGAGAGGAGTCGGGCAGCCCCAGCATTTT. The rearrangement joins TRBV6-5 to TRBJ1-5, with D uncertain. CDR3 length: 15 amino acids. Germline V lookup: CDR1 MNHEY, CDR2 SVGAGI. Trimming removed 4 bases from V and 7 bases from J, with 17 bases in between.

This rearrangement joins TRBV10-3 to TRBJ2-3; perhaps TRBD2 as D (6 bases). CDR1 and CDR2 (germline): ENHRY, SYGVKD. The germline V and J ends were trimmed by 2 bases and 0 bases, with 9 bases remaining between them. This CDR3 contains 15 residues. The CDR3 DNA is TGTGCCATCAGTGAGCGGGAGCCCAGCACAGATACGCAGTATTTT. Protein: CAISEREPSTDTQYF.

The chain uses TRBV5-5 and TRBJ2-5; D may be TRBD2 (6 bases). The CDR3 covers 13 residues. V was shortened by 5 bases and J by 2 bases, with 10 bases between the two germline ends. CDR1 SGHKS and CDR2 YYEKEE come from the germline V gene (reference sequence). The CDR3 region has the DNA TGTGCCAGCAGTTGGGACTGGCAAGAGACCCAGTACTTC. This encodes CASSWDWQETQYF.

This clone was observed a few times. The chain has TRBV4-3 and TRBJ1-1; D is ambiguous. Trimming pared 4 bases from V and 1 base from J, leaving 10 bases between. The germline V gene has CDR1 LGHNA and CDR2 YSLEER. This CDR3 contains 14 residues. The CDR3 DNA reads TGCGCCAGCAGCCGAGAACACCAGAACACTGAAGCTTTCTTT. Its protein is CASSREHQNTEAFF.

This rearrangement joins TRBV9 to TRBJ1-6, with D perhaps matching TRBD1 (5 bases). Germline CDR1 SGDLS, CDR2 YYNGEE. The V end was cut by 0 bases, the J end by 7 bases, with 14 bases between. The CDR3 totals 16 residues. CDR3 DNA: TGTGCCAGCAGCGTAGGGTTCCAGGGCCCGAATTCACCCCTCCACTTT. Amino acid sequence: CASSVGFQGPNSPLHF.

The chain uses TRBV28 and TRBJ1-5, with TRBD1 matching 7 bases. J was trimmed by 9 bases and V by 5 bases; bases with no gene match: 13. The CDR3 is 15 amino acids. From germline, CDR1 is MDHEN and CDR2 SYDVKM. Here the CDR3 reads CASSTREGARGPQHF. The CDR3 DNA follows: TGTGCCAGCAGTACCCGGGAGGGGGCAAGGGGGCCCCAGCATTTT.